A selection of T cell receptor beta chains follows, all from one sample in a study of T cell responses to AZD1222 COVID-19 vaccine. Assay used: immunoSEQ multiplex PCR; TCRdb lists only in-frame clones, some missing. This sample carries around 120,000 clones, around 93% of them seen once, and the ten largest clones take more than 13%. The sequencing used peripheral blood, collected on day 0 of AZD1222 vaccination. The source is an adult in good health. CDR3s include the opening cysteine and the closing phenylalanine or tryptophan. A D gene is named only where the DNA matches it firmly. Not all rows give a size; the values are once, few, many and, for expanded clones, a class.

V,J,size,D,CDR3
TRBV2,TRBJ2-6,-,TRBD1,CASKDRGESGANVLTF
TRBV28,TRBJ1-4,-,-,CASSSGGGFGEKLFF
TRBV4-3,TRBJ1-2,-,-,CASSQISGSSRGYGYTF
TRBV28,TRBJ1-2,once,-,CASGGGPNYGYTF
TRBV19,TRBJ1-5,-,-,CASSMQDQPQHF
TRBV7-9,TRBJ1-4,-,-,CASSLNRDEKLFF
TRBV4-2,TRBJ1-2,once,-,CASSQDQGGYTF
TRBV7-2,TRBJ1-2,-,TRBD1,CASSPHRGVNYGYTF
TRBV10-2,TRBJ2-5,once,TRBD1,CASTSGGASGRETQYF
TRBV28,TRBJ2-7,-,TRBD2,CASSTGERGDSYEQYF
TRBV7-8,TRBJ2-7,-,-,CASSHRWGSYEQYF
TRBV19,TRBJ2-4,-,TRBD1,CASSIEGTGGGKNIQYF
TRBV6-5,TRBJ1-1,-,-,CASSQQGEAFF
TRBV23-1,TRBJ1-2,-,-,CASRREGSRDGYTF
TRBV6-5,TRBJ2-4,-,TRBD1,CASRGTGKNIQYF
TRBV27,TRBJ2-1,-,-,CASSPYRGGLYNEQFF
TRBV12-3/TRBV12-4,TRBJ1-2,-,-,CASSIRQAYGYTF
TRBV7-9,TRBJ1-1,-,-,CASSLAQIPLNTEAFF
TRBV6-5,TRBJ2-7,-,-,CASFWQGSYEQYF
TRBV7-9,TRBJ2-5,few,-,CASSKLAAGETQYF
TRBV4-3,TRBJ2-2,-,TRBD2,CASSPLSLLAGVTGELFF
TRBV5-4,TRBJ2-7,-,TRBD2,CASSLQTGGEQYF
TRBV5-6,TRBJ1-5,-,-,CASSLGTNSNQPQHF
TRBV10-3,TRBJ2-7,-,-,CAISSGTTAYEQYF
TRBV19,TRBJ2-2,-,-,CASKSRFGLQPSNTGELFF
TRBV10-3,TRBJ1-1,-,-,CAISEGRNTEAFF
TRBV30,TRBJ1-1,-,-,CAWGPGQIEAFF
TRBV6-1,TRBJ2-2,-,-,CASGTGELFF
TRBV5-1,TRBJ1-3,-,-,CASSAGTHSGNTIYF
TRBV6-5,TRBJ2-7,once,TRBD2,CASTGLAGGPYEQYF
TRBV6-5,TRBJ2-7,-,TRBD2,CASSYSLAGGSYEQYF
TRBV29-1,TRBJ2-7,-,-,CSVVGALENEQYF
TRBV2,TRBJ2-1,-,TRBD2,CASSPGGPVEQFF
TRBV7-9,TRBJ2-3,-,-,CASSLPRGRSTDTQYF
TRBV7-2,TRBJ2-1,-,-,CASTEGAYNEQFF
TRBV7-9,TRBJ1-2,-,-,CASSPSQGYTF
TRBV20-1,TRBJ2-2,-,TRBD1,CSASSQTGDFPGELFF
TRBV19,TRBJ1-2,-,-,CASSIRENFYGYTF
TRBV19,TRBJ1-2,-,-,CASNELGGGYTF
TRBV9,TRBJ1-5,-,-,CASSGPGGQPQHF
TRBV4-1,TRBJ1-5,once,-,CASSQGGQGTQPQHF
TRBV25-1,TRBJ1-6,few,-,CASSAAGDSPLHF
TRBV28,TRBJ1-1,-,-,CASTLTQMNTEAFF
TRBV21-1,TRBJ2-1,-,-,CASSTTQRDEQFF
TRBV19,TRBJ1-1,-,-,CASKGQNTEAFF
TRBV29-1,TRBJ1-1,-,-,CSVVTDNTEAFF